The 25 T cell receptor beta chains below all came from one sample that was sequenced in a study of T cell changes during pregnancy in multiple sclerosis. Method: immunoSEQ multiplex PCR; TCRdb's copy keeps in-frame clones and lacks some. This table holds around 40,000 clones, roughly nine tenths found once. The source material was CD4+ T cells from peripheral blood mononuclear cells, sampled before pregnancy. These receptors were taken from a female donor with multiple sclerosis, enrolled in a pregnancy study.

V and J are TRBV4-3 and TRBJ1-1, with a weak D call TRBD1 (5 bases). V was shortened by 0 bases and J by 8 bases, with 10 bases between the two germline ends. CDR3 length equals 13 residues. In germline, CDR1 is LGHNA, CDR2 YSLEER. DNA for the CDR3: TGCGCCAGCAGCCAAGATATCGACAGAGAAGCTTTCTTT. Translating gives CASSQDIDREAFF.

Only one count was recorded for this clone. The CDR3 bases are TGTGCCAGCAGTTTGCCTAGCGGATTCACAGATACGCAGTATTTT. Its translation: CASSLPSGFTDTQYF. The V and J genes are TRBV5-4 and TRBJ2-3; 7 bases match TRBD2. The junction had 8 bases not matched to a gene; V was cut back by 5 bases and J by 2 bases. The CDR3 is 15 amino acids. Germline CDR1 and CDR2: SGHNT and YYREEE (reference sequence).

The chain recombines TRBV7-2 with TRBJ1-2; 8 bases are shared with TRBD1. The trim removed 4 bases at V and 3 bases at J, leaving 10 bases unmatched. CDR3 length equals 16 residues. Germline V gene sequence: CDR1 SGHTA, CDR2 FQGNSA. CDR3 DNA: TGTGCCAGCAGCTCCCCGACAGGGGTTTACGACTATGGCTACACCTTC. Residues: CASSSPTGVYDYGYTF. Together with reference TRBV7-2 and TRBJ1-2, the CDR3 gives the full variable domain: GAGVSQSPSNKVTEKGKDVELRCDPISGHTALYWYRQSLGQGLEFLIYFQGNSAPDKSGLPSDRFSAERTGGSVSTLTIQRTQQEDSAVYLCASSSPTGVYDYGYTFGSGTRLTVV.

In its sample, this clone was seen once. V and J are TRBV5-1 and TRBJ1-1; 10 bases line up with TRBD1. Germline V lookup: CDR1 SGHRS, CDR2 YFSETQ. With 4 bases clipped from V and 5 bases from J, the junction kept 11 bases outside the gene matches. This CDR3 has 16 residues. The CDR3 loop is CASSTDTTGGYTEAFF. CDR3 sequence (DNA): TGCGCCAGCAGCACCGATACGACAGGGGGCTATACTGAAGCTTTCTTT.

The rearrangement links TRBV4-3 to TRBJ1-2; maybe TRBD1 (6 bases). The ends were cut back, 0 bases at V and 10 bases at J, with 15 bases in the middle. The germline V gene encodes CDR1 LGHNA and CDR2 YSLEER. The CDR3 length is 14 residues. CDR3 bases: TGCGCCAGCAGCCAAGAGGACAGCTTGGGTGACTACACCTTC. Protein product: CASSQEDSLGDYTF.

This sequence joins TRBV5-4 and TRBJ1-1; a weak D match, TRBD1 (5 bases). Germline V gene sequence: CDR1 SGHNT, CDR2 YYREEE (reference sequence). There are 16 residues in the CDR3. Trimming took off 4 bases at V and 3 bases at J, with 19 bases between the two ends. This chain's CDR3 is CASSLGGTPGDTEAFF. CDR3 coding DNA: TGTGCCAGCAGCCTGGGGGGAACTCCGGGGGACACTGAAGCTTTCTTT.

This chain joins TRBV12-5 and TRBJ1-6, with D tentatively TRBD1 (5 bases). The germline V and J ends were trimmed by 1 base and 7 bases, with 8 bases remaining between them. The CDR3 contains 14 residues. Per the germline V gene, CDR1 is LGHNT and CDR2 is FRNRAP. The CDR3 bases are TGTGCTAGTGGTTTGGGACAGCCGAATTCACCCCTCCACTTT. Its protein is CASGLGQPNSPLHF.

V is TRBV30 and J is TRBJ1-2; the match to TRBD1 covers 9 bases. This CDR3 is built from 15 residues. Germline trimming cut 3 bases from V and 5 bases from J; bases unmatched to any gene: 10. Germline V lookup: CDR1 GTSNPN, CDR2 SVGIG (reference sequence). The CDR3 DNA follows: TGTGCCTGGAGACCGGGACAGGGTTCGGGATATGGCTACACCTTC. Amino acids: CAWRPGQGSGYGYTF.

The chain couples TRBV5-8 to TRBJ1-1, with no clear D. CDR1 is SGHTS, CDR2 YDEGEE, per germline. This CDR3 comprises 15 residues. The ends were cut back, 6 bases at V and 7 bases at J, with 22 bases in the middle. In DNA, the CDR3 is TGTGCCAGCACCACCCCGGGCAGCGGCCTCATTGAAGCTTTCTTT. Protein: CASTTPGSGLIEAFF.

V gene TRBV7-2 combines with J gene TRBJ1-1; D uncertain. CDR3 length: 14 residues. Trimming removed 1 base at V and 8 bases at J, with 14 bases between. Per the germline V gene, CDR1 is SGHTA and CDR2 is FQGNSA. Here the CDR3 reads CASSLGGFKREAFF. In DNA, the CDR3 is TGTGCCAGCAGCTTAGGGGGATTTAAGCGGGAAGCTTTCTTT.

This chain uses TRBV21-1 with TRBJ2-1; the table assigns TRBD2, which was not confirmed against the DNA. TRBV21-1 is a documented pseudogene. This CDR3 contains 20 residues. CDR3 sequence: CASSIRTSGGASGSYNEQFF. Written as DNA, the CDR3 is TGTGCCAGCAGCATTCGGACTAGCGGGGGGGCATCCGGCTCCTACAATGAGCAGTTCTTC.

The genes are TRBV10-3 and TRBJ2-3; perhaps TRBD1 as D (5 bases). CDR1 and CDR2 (germline): ENHRY, SYGVKD. With 4 bases removed from V and 2 bases from J, the gap between germline ends came to 13 bases. This CDR3 is 15 amino acids long. CDR3 DNA: TGTGCCATCAGTGGGGGCTCGGGTTTCACAGATACGCAGTATTTT. Protein product: CAISGGSGFTDTQYF.

The genes are TRBV7-8 and TRBJ1-5; D unresolved. Germline CDR1 SGHVS, CDR2 FQNEAQ. This CDR3 contains 15 residues. The V gene lost 4 bases and the J gene lost 0 bases, with 10 bases spanning the gap. CDR3 in DNA: TGTGCCAGCAGCTCAGGAGGGAATAGCAATCAGCCCCAGCATTTT. Translated, it gives CASSSGGNSNQPQHF. Variable domain in full (rest from reference TRBV7-8 and TRBJ1-5): GAGVSQSPRYKVAKRGQDVALRCDPISGHVSLFWYQQALGQGPEFLTYFQNEAQLDKSGLPSDRFFAERPEGSVSTLKIQRTQQEDSAVYLCASSSGGNSNQPQHFGDGTRLSIL.

Points on this clone: Germline is not matched at one junction end, which may reflect a read error. This chain uses TRBV7-7 with TRBJ2-1, with TRBD1 identical over 9 bases. The CDR3 loop spans 15 amino acids. Germline lookup yields CDR1 SSHAT and CDR2 FNYEAQ (reference sequence). CDR3 protein: CASSSSPGTGNEQFF. The CDR3 DNA sequence: TGTGCTAGCAGCTCTTCCCCCGGGACAGGGAATGAGCAGTTCTTC.

CDR3 loop: CASSNWTGGQFVDEQFF. CDR3 bases: TGTGCCAGCAGTAACTGGACAGGGGGCCAGTTTGTCGATGAGCAGTTCTTC. The chain uses TRBV27 and TRBJ2-1; 11 bases fit TRBD1. In germline, CDR1 is MNHEY, CDR2 SMNVEV (reference sequence). With V trimmed by 5 bases and J by 8 bases, 14 bases remained unmatched. The CDR3 sequence is 17 residues long.

As DNA, the CDR3 is TGTGCCACCGCTTTAGGACAGACCCGGTTGAGTGGTGGCTACACCTTC. Translating it yields CATALGQTRLSGGYTF. The J gene is TRBJ1-2, the V gene TRBV19, with D possibly TRBD1 on 6 matching bases. The V end was cut by 10 bases, the J end by 7 bases, with 28 bases between. Germline CDR1 is LNHDA and CDR2 is SQIVND (reference sequence). The CDR3 totals 16 residues.

The rearrangement joins TRBV19 to TRBJ1-3; 7 bases are a match to TRBD1. V lost 5 bases to trimming and J lost 0 bases; unmatched junction nucleotides: 4. This CDR3 is built from 15 residues. Germline CDR1 is LNHDA and CDR2 is SQIVND (reference sequence). The CDR3 nucleotides are TGTGCCAGTAGTGGGCGACAGGGCTCTGGAAACACCATATATTTT. Translating gives CASSGRQGSGNTIYF.

The chain uses TRBV7-2 and TRBJ2-3; 12 bases map to TRBD2. This CDR3 is built from 17 residues. V dropped 2 bases and J dropped 4; count of bases not matched to a gene: 7. Germline V gene sequence: CDR1 SGHTA, CDR2 FQGNSA. CDR3 sequence: CASSLRLAGAGADTQYF. CDR3 coding DNA: TGTGCCAGCAGCTTACGACTAGCGGGGGCAGGAGCAGATACGCAGTATTTT.

This chain connects TRBV7-2 to TRBJ2-2; 9 nucleotides match TRBD1. There are 15 residues in the CDR3. V lost 5 bases and J lost 7; bases outside the gene matches: 8. Germline assignment: CDR1 SGHTA and CDR2 FQGNSA. The CDR3 here is CASSTGQGRGGELFF. CDR3 nucleotides: TGTGCCAGCAGCACTGGACAGGGGCGCGGCGGGGAGCTGTTTTTT.

This clone was found once. This chain links TRBV6-6 with TRBJ1-6; D ambiguous. CDR1 is MNHNY, CDR2 SVGAGI, per germline (reference sequence). V was trimmed by 10 bases and J by 7 bases, leaving 17 bases between them. This CDR3 has 14 amino acids. In DNA, the CDR3 is TGTGCCATCAGGCCCCGACCGGAGAATTCACCCCTCCACTTT. This codes for CAIRPRPENSPLHF.

The V call is TRBV29-1, the J call TRBJ2-5; D is unresolved. V gave up 6 bases and J gave up 2 bases, with 4 bases separating them. The germline CDR1 and CDR2 sequences are SQVTM and ANQGSEA. The CDR3 is 10 amino acids. The CDR3 region is CSVLQETQYF. Written as DNA, the CDR3 is TGCAGCGTCCTACAAGAGACCCAGTACTTC.

This sequence joins TRBV27 and TRBJ2-7, with 8 bases fitting TRBD2. CDR1 is MNHEY and CDR2 is SMNVEV in the germline V gene (reference sequence). Unmatched junction bases numbered 6, after V lost 2 bases and J lost 3 bases. The CDR3 loop spans 15 amino acids. CDR3 sequence (DNA): TGTGCCAGCAGTTTACGGGGGGGATTCGGCTACGAGCAGTACTTC. Translation gives CASSLRGGFGYEQYF.

The CDR3: CASSPPGTVDEKLFF. For the CDR3, the DNA is TGTGCCAGCAGTCCACCCGGGACAGTCGATGAAAAACTGTTTTTT. The chain joins TRBV27 to TRBJ1-4; 7 nucleotides agree with TRBD1. The CDR3 has 15 residues. Germline CDR1 MNHEY, CDR2 SMNVEV (reference sequence). V lost 5 bases, J lost 6 bases, and 9 bases stayed unmatched.

The chain employs TRBV25-1 and TRBJ1-4; D ambiguous. This CDR3 has 15 residues. The V end lost 1 base, the J end lost 3 bases, and 9 bases lay between the germline ends. CDR1 and CDR2 from the germline V gene are MGHDK and SYGVNS. Written as DNA, the CDR3 is TGTGCCAGCAGTGAATTCCGGGGAGCTAATGAAAAACTGTTTTTT. Translation: CASSEFRGANEKLFF.

The gene calls are TRBV10-3 and TRBJ2-3, with TRBD1 matching 7 bases. Germline V CDR1 and CDR2: ENHRY, SYGVKD. V trimming: 4 bases; J trimming: 10 bases; junction bases outside the gene matches: 5. The CDR3 totals 12 residues. CDR3 in DNA: TGTGCCATCAGTGCCCAGGGGGAAGCGCAGTATTTT. Protein product: CAISAQGEAQYF.